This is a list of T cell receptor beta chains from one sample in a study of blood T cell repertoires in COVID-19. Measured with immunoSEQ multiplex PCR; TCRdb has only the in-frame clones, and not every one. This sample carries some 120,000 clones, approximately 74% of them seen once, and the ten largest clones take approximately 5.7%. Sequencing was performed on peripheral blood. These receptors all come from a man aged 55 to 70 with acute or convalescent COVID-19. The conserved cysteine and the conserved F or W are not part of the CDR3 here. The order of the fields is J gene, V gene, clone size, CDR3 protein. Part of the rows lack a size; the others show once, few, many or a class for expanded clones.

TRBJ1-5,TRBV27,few,ASPRTGDQPQH
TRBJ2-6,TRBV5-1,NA,ASSSSGLANSGANVLT
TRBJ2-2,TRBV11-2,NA,ASSPSRGAWFGELF
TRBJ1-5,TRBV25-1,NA,ASSEALAHQPQH
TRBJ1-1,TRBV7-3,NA,ASSFPWQGAEAF
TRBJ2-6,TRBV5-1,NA,ASSFGLANVLT
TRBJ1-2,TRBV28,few,ASRRGDGSNYGYT
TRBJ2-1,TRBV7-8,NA,ASSLFLSGQGRNEQF
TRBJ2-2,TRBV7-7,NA,ASSAGTENTGELF
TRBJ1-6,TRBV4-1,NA,ASSPGISSPLH
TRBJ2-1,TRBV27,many,ASRPTGNSGNEQF
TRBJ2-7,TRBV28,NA,ASRVDSSYEQY
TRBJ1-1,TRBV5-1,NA,ASSLRQGYTEAF
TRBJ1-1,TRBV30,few,AWNVRVNTEAF
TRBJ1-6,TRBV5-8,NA,ASSLVRNSPLH
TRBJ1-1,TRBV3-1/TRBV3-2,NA,ASSQMWQGGNTEAF